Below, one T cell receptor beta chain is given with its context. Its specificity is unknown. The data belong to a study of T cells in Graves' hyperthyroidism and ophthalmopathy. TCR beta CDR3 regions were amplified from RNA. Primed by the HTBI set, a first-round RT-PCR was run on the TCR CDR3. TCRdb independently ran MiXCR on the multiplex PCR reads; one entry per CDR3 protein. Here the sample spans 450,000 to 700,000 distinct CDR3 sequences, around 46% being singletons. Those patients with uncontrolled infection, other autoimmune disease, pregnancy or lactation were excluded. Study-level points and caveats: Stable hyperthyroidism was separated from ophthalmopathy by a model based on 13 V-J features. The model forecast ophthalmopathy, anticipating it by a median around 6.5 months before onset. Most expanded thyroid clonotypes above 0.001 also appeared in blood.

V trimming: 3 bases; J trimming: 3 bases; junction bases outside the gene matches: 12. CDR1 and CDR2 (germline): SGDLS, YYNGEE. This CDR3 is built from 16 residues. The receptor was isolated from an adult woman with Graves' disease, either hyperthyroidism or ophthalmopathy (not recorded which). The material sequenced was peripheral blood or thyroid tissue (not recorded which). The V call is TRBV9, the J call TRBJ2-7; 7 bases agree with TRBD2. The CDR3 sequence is CASSGSHSGAIYEQYF. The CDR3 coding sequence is TGTGCCAGCAGCGGGTCCCACAGCGGGGCGATCTACGAGCAGTACTTC.